The T cell receptor (beta chain) under discussion was sequenced for a study of identifying expanded T cells in peripheral blood. Collection occurred without any documented infections or immune events in donors. The CDR3 runs to 15 residues. The V gene lost 2 bases and the J gene lost 8 bases, with 15 bases spanning the gap. CDR1 and CDR2 (germline): WSHSY, SAAADI. Note on this clone: Its antigen is undetermined.

Study outcomes and limitations: Clone count variance between two-week samples rose with total template count.

TCRdb's table, derived via immunoSEQ multiplex PCR, lists solely in-frame clones and lacks some. The table records about 86,000 clones, roughly 84% of them present only once. The chain joins TRBV10-2 to TRBJ1-4, with D maybe TRBD1 (5 bases). Material for sequencing was blood. This clonotype was sampled from a person between 18 and 75 years old in good health. The chain's CDR3 is CASSERAGRYEKLFF. The CDR3 bases are TGCGCCAGCAGTGAGCGGGCAGGGCGCTACGAAAAACTGTTTTTT.